This T cell receptor (beta chain) was sequenced during a study of CD8 T cells in Susac syndrome. The CDR3 extends over 18 amino acids. Looked up from germline, CDR1 is MNHEY and CDR2 is SMNVEV (reference sequence). V gave up 5 bases and J gave up 0 bases; unmatched junction bases: 10. Reverse transcription of 0.5 to 1 ug RNA was carried out with random hexamers. TCRdb redid the calling of the immunoSEQ multiplex PCR reads with MiXCR, one entry per CDR3 protein. The data show a few hundred thousand distinct CDR3 sequences, more than 70% seen once. The V and J genes are TRBV27 and TRBJ2-6; TRBD2 matches 7 bases. This receptor was taken from a human donor with multiple sclerosis. Sequencing used CD8+ T cells from PBMCs. CDR3 sequence reads: CASSPWGGASSGANVLTF. The CDR3, as DNA: TGTGCCAGCAGTCCGTGGGGAGGGGCCAGCTCTGGGGCCAACGTCCTGACTTTC.